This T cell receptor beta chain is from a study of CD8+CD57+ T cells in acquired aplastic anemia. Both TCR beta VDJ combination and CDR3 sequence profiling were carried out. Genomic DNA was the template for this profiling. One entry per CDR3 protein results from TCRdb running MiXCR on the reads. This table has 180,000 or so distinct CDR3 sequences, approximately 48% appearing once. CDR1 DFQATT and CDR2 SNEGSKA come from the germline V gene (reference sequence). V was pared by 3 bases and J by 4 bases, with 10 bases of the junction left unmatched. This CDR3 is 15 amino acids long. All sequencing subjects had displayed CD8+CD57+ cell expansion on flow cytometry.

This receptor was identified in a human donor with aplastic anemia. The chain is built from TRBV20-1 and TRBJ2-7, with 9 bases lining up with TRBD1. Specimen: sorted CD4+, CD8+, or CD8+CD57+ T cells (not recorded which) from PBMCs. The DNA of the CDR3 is TGCAGTGCTAGCGCCAACAGGGGGCTTTCATACGAGCAGTACTTC. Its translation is CSASANRGLSYEQYF.